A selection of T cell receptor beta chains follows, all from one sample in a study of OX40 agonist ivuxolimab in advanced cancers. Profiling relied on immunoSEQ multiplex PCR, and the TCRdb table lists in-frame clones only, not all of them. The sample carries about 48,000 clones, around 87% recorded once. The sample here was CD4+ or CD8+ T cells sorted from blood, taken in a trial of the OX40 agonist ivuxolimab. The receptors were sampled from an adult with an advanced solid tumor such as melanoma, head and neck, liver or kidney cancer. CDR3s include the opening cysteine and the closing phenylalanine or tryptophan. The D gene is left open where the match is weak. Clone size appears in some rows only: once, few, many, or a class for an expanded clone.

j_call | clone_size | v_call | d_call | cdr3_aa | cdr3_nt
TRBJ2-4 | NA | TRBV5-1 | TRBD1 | CASSPGTDRGDIQYF | TGCGCCAGCAGCCCGGGAACCGACAGGGGAGACATTCAGTACTTC
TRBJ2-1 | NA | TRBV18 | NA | CASSPAGASSYNEQFF | TGTGCCAGCTCACCAGCGGGGGCCAGCTCCTACAATGAGCAGTTCTTC
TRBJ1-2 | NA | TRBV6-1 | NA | CASSVAGYGYGYTF | TGTGCCAGCAGTGTGGCAGGGTATGGGTATGGCTACACCTTC
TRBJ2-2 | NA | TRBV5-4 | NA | CASSYGLYTGELFF | TGTGCCAGCAGCTATGGCTTATACACCGGGGAGCTGTTTTTT
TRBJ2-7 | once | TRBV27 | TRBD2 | CASSKKGLAGGWGYEQYF | TGTGCCAGCAGTAAGAAGGGACTAGCGGGGGGGTGGGGCTACGAGCAGTACTTC
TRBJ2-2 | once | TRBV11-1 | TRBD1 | CASSFGTANTGELFF | TGTGCCAGCAGCTTCGGGACAGCGAACACCGGGGAGCTGTTTTTT
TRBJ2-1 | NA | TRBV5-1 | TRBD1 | CASSSNPQGAGNEQFF | TGCGCCAGCAGCTCAAACCCCCAGGGGGCAGGCAATGAGCAGTTCTTC
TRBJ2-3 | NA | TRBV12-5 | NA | CASGLVPPDTQYF | TGTGCTAGTGGTTTGGTACCGCCAGATACGCAGTATTTT
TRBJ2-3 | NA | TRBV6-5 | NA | CASSPRQITDTQYF | TGTGCCAGCAGCCCAAGACAGATCACAGATACGCAGTATTTT
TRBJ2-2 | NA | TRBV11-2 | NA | CASSLGGGSGELFF | TGTGCCAGCAGCTTGGGGGGCGGTTCCGGGGAGCTGTTTTTT
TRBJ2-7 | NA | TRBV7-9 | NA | CASSWGLGEYEQYF | TGTGCCAGCAGCTGGGGCTTAGGGGAATACGAGCAGTACTTC
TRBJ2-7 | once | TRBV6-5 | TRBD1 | CASSYSGTGSSYEQYF | TGTGCCAGCAGTTACTCCGGGACAGGGAGCTCCTACGAGCAGTACTTC
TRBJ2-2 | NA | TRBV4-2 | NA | CASSQARGTGELFF | TGTGCCAGCAGCCAAGCTAGGGGCACCGGGGAGCTGTTTTTT
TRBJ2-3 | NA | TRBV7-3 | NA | CASSFTPSGGRGGGRQYF | TGTGCCAGCAGTTTCACCCCCTCTGGGGGGCGGGGTGGAGGGAGGCAGTATTTT
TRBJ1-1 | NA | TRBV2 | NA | CASSPGTANTEAFF | TGTGCCAGCAGTCCCGGGACGGCGAACACTGAAGCTTTCTTT
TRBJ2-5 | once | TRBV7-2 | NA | CASGLRGWETQYF | TGTGCCAGCGGGCTCCGAGGATGGGAGACCCAGTACTTC
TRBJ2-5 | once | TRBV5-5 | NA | CASTGQSIRQETQYF | TGTGCCAGCACCGGACAGAGCATACGACAAGAGACCCAGTACTTC
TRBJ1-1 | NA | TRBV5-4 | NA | CASSGWTPNTEAFF | TGTGCCAGCAGCGGATGGACACCTAACACTGAAGCTTTCTTT
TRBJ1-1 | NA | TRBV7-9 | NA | CASSLDRTEAFF | TGTGCCAGCAGCTTAGACAGGACTGAAGCTTTCTTT
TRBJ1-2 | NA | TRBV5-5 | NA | CASSSLSLDGYTF | TGTGCCAGCAGCTCTCTGTCCCTAGACGGCTACACCTTC
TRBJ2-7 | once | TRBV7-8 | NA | CASSPLGRSSYEQYF | TGTGCCAGCAGCCCTCTGGGAAGGAGCTCCTACGAGCAGTACTTC
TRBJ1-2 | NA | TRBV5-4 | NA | CASSSDSHLNYGYTF | TGTGCCAGCAGCTCGGACAGTCACCTTAACTATGGCTACACCTTC
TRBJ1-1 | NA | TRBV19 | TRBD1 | CASTRTGNTEAFF | TGTGCCAGTACAAGGACAGGGAACACTGAAGCTTTCTTT
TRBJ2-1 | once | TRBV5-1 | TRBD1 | CASSLVITGGGNEQFF | TGCGCCAGCAGCTTGGTTATTACAGGGGGTGGTAATGAGCAGTTCTTC
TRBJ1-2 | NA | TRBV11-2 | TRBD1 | CASSLLSDRVGYTF | TGTGCCAGCAGCTTACTAAGTGACAGGGTAGGCTACACCTTC
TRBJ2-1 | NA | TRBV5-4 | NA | CASARAENYNEQFF | TGTGCCAGCGCCCGGGCGGAGAACTACAATGAGCAGTTCTTC
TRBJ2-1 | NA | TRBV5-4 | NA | CASSALNEQFF | TGTGCCAGCAGCGCACTTAATGAGCAGTTCTTC
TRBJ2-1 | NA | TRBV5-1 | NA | CASNGGNSYNEQFF | TGCGCCAGCAATGGGGGGAACTCCTACAATGAGCAGTTCTTC
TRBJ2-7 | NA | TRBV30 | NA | CAWSAGDGFNEQYF | TGTGCCTGGAGTGCGGGGGATGGCTTTAACGAGCAGTACTTC
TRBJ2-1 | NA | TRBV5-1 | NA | CASRFVQGTDEQFF | TGCGCCAGCCGGTTTGTACAGGGTACCGATGAGCAGTTCTTC
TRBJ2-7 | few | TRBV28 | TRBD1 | CASSRPGQGSYEQYF | TGTGCCAGCAGCCGACCGGGACAGGGAAGCTACGAGCAGTACTTC
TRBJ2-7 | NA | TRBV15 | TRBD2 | CATSRDLAGGYEQYF | TGTGCCACCAGCAGGGATCTAGCGGGGGGATACGAGCAGTACTTC
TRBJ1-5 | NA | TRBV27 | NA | CASSREARGSQPQHF | TGTGCCAGCAGTAGGGAGGCCCGGGGGAGTCAGCCCCAGCATTTT
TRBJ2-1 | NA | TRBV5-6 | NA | CATQSMAHNEQFF | TGTGCCACCCAATCTATGGCGCACAATGAGCAGTTCTTC
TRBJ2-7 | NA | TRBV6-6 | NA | CASRTIRASYEQYF | TGTGCCAGCAGAACTATTAGGGCCTCCTACGAGCAGTACTTC
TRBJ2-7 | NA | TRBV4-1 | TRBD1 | CASSQGDWGQGIYEQYF | TGCGCCAGCAGCCAGGGTGATTGGGGACAGGGCATCTACGAGCAGTACTTC
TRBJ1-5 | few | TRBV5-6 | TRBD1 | CASSLAYRGRYDQPQHF | TGTGCCAGCAGCTTGGCTTACAGGGGGCGTTATGATCAGCCCCAGCATTTT
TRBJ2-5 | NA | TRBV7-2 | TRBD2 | CASSLVLAAETQYF | TGTGCCAGCAGCTTAGTACTAGCGGCAGAGACCCAGTACTTC
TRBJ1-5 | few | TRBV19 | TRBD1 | CASSITGVQPQHF | TGTGCCAGTAGTATAACAGGGGTGCAGCCCCAGCATTTT